This record covers a single T cell receptor (beta chain). Its antigen is currently unknown. Reprocessing the 5' RACE reads, TCRdb reports a single entry for every CDR3 protein and omits DNA. This table holds around 450,000 distinct CDR3 sequences. The data derive from a study of monozygotic twins with inflammatory bowel disease. General study points: Cells of different T cell subtypes could not be told apart.

Whole blood supplied total RNA, and T cells were not sorted. Germline values: CDR1 MDHEN, CDR2 SYDVKM. The CDR3 is 14 amino acids. The material sequenced was blood. The TCR was taken from a human donor with ulcerative colitis or Crohn's disease, or a healthy co-twin of an affected twin (not recorded which). This chain joins TRBV28 and TRBJ2-7. The CDR3 protein is CASSNYRQKYEQYF.